The rows below give T cell receptor beta chains drawn from one sample of a study of T-cell memory formation after mild COVID-19. One entry per CDR3 protein, called by TCRdb with MiXCR from the 5' RACE reads. The data show around 250,000 distinct CDR3 sequences, just over 15% seen once. The sequenced sample consisted of PBMCs or a T cell subset sorted from them (not recorded which). Receptors originate from an adult woman who had mild COVID-19 (a few samples of this study predate the infection). Cell type and time point are not known. CDR3s include the opening cysteine and the closing phenylalanine or tryptophan. A D gene is named only where the DNA matches it firmly. Not every row has a clone size; where given, it reads once, few, many or a size class.

size: few; J: TRBJ1-1; D: -; V: TRBV5-6; CDR3: CASSLGQVRGEAFF; DNA: TGTGCCAGCAGCTTGGGGCAGGTTCGTGGTGAAGCTTTCTTT
size: few; J: TRBJ1-4; D: -; V: TRBV14; CDR3: CASSQWGGSDNEKLFF; DNA: TGTGCCAGCAGCCAATGGGGGGGCAGTGATAATGAAAAACTGTTTTTT
size: few; J: TRBJ1-5; D: TRBD1; V: TRBV12-3/TRBV12-4; CDR3: CASSGTGGSQPQHF; DNA: TGTGCCAGCAGTGGGACAGGGGGCAGTCAGCCCCAGCATTTT
size: few; J: TRBJ2-1; D: TRBD2; V: TRBV7-9; CDR3: CASSFTSLAGDGENEQFF; DNA: TGTGCCAGCAGCTTTACCTCGCTAGCGGGCGATGGAGAGAATGAGCAGTTCTTC
size: few; J: TRBJ2-6; D: -; V: TRBV15; CDR3: CATSTRNSGANVLTF; DNA: TGTGCCACCAGTACACGGAACTCTGGGGCCAACGTCCTGACTTTC
size: -; J: TRBJ1-2; D: -; V: TRBV12-3/TRBV12-4; CDR3: CASSNPLNYGYTF; DNA: TGTGCCAGCAGCAACCCCCTTAACTATGGCTACACCTTC
size: few; J: TRBJ1-1; D: -; V: TRBV7-9; CDR3: CASSSLGLEAFF; DNA: TGTGCCAGCAGCTCCTTGGGACTTGAAGCTTTCTTT
size: -; J: TRBJ2-1; D: -; V: TRBV12-3/TRBV12-4; CDR3: CASSPPANNEQFF; DNA: TGTGCCAGCAGCCCTCCGGCCAACAATGAGCAGTTCTTC
size: many; J: TRBJ2-1; D: TRBD2; V: TRBV3-1; CDR3: CASRLGLAGTYNEQFF; DNA: TGTGCCAGCAGGTTGGGACTAGCGGGGACCTACAATGAGCAGTTCTTC
size: many; J: TRBJ2-7; D: TRBD2; V: TRBV7-9; CDR3: CASSSPTTSGNPYEQYF; DNA: TGTGCCAGCAGCTCTCCAACGACTAGCGGGAATCCCTACGAGCAGTACTTC
size: -; J: TRBJ1-1; D: TRBD1; V: TRBV18; CDR3: CASSRRQGLAMNTEAFF; DNA: TGTGCCAGCTCACGGAGACAGGGGTTGGCCATGAACACTGAAGCTTTCTTT
size: -; J: TRBJ1-1; D: TRBD1; V: TRBV29-1; CDR3: CSTRTGNTEAFF; DNA: TGCAGCACCAGGACAGGAAACACTGAAGCTTTCTTT
size: few; J: TRBJ2-1; D: -; V: TRBV20-1; CDR3: CSPRKGYNEQFF; DNA: TGCAGCCCTCGTAAGGGCTACAATGAGCAGTTCTTC
size: -; J: TRBJ1-1; D: -; V: TRBV7-3; CDR3: CASSLRRGKTEAFF; DNA: TGTGCCAGCAGCTTAAGACGGGGGAAGACTGAAGCTTTCTTT
size: few; J: TRBJ1-5; D: TRBD1; V: TRBV12-3/TRBV12-4; CDR3: CASSLNRGRIGPQHF; DNA: TGTGCCAGCAGTTTAAACAGGGGCCGGATCGGTCCCCAGCATTTT
size: -; J: TRBJ2-2; D: -; V: TRBV18; CDR3: CASSLDSGAGELFF; DNA: TGTGCCAGCTCGCTTGACTCGGGCGCCGGGGAGCTGTTTTTT
size: few; J: TRBJ1-4; D: -; V: TRBV3-1; CDR3: CASSQEPPGQINEKLFF; DNA: TGTGCCAGCAGCCAAGAACCCCCCGGACAGATTAATGAAAAACTGTTTTTT
size: -; J: TRBJ2-7; D: -; V: TRBV27; CDR3: CASSLSGDSSYEQYF; DNA: TGTGCCAGCAGTTTAAGCGGGGACAGCTCCTACGAGCAGTACTTC
size: -; J: TRBJ1-2; D: -; V: TRBV30; CDR3: CAWSIGINYGYTF; DNA: TGTGCCTGGAGCATAGGGATTAACTATGGCTACACCTTC
size: many; J: TRBJ2-5; D: -; V: TRBV12-3/TRBV12-4; CDR3: CASSAQGTQYF; DNA: TGTGCCAGCAGTGCCCAGGGGACCCAGTACTTC
size: -; J: TRBJ2-7; D: TRBD2; V: TRBV29-1; CDR3: CSVRRDGTTYEQYF; DNA: TGCAGCGTCCGCAGGGACGGGACTACCTACGAGCAGTACTTC
size: -; J: TRBJ1-1; D: -; V: TRBV18; CDR3: CASSPQEGVKGEAFF; DNA: TGTGCCAGCTCACCTCAGGAGGGGGTGAAGGGTGAAGCTTTCTTT
size: -; J: TRBJ1-1; D: -; V: TRBV5-1; CDR3: CASSWRPVGSGNTEAFF; DNA: TGCGCCAGCAGCTGGCGCCCGGTTGGCAGCGGGAACACTGAAGCTTTCTTT
size: -; J: TRBJ1-1; D: TRBD1; V: TRBV20-1; CDR3: CSARDQTGANTEAFF; DNA: TGCAGTGCTAGAGATCAGACAGGGGCAAACACTGAAGCTTTCTTT
size: few; J: TRBJ2-1; D: -; V: TRBV7-9; CDR3: CASSFVSGAGNQQFF; DNA: TGTGCCAGCAGCTTTGTATCGGGGGCGGGGAATCAGCAGTTCTTC
size: -; J: TRBJ2-7; D: -; V: TRBV6-4; CDR3: CASRTDSITLHRTGPSYEQYF; DNA: TGTGCCAGCAGGACCGATTCAATTACCCTCCATCGAACAGGCCCGTCCTACGAGCAGTACTTC
size: few; J: TRBJ2-7; D: -; V: TRBV12-3/TRBV12-4; CDR3: CASSFNKVGGRYEQYF; DNA: TGTGCCAGCAGTTTTAATAAGGTGGGGGGCCGGTACGAGCAGTACTTC
size: few; J: TRBJ2-1; D: -; V: TRBV24-1; CDR3: CATSDGVTVGLSSNEQFF; DNA: TGTGCCACCAGTGATGGGGTAACCGTAGGGCTATCATCCAATGAGCAGTTCTTC
size: -; J: TRBJ2-7; D: -; V: TRBV7-2; CDR3: CASRERTGSYEQYF; DNA: TGTGCCAGCAGAGAAAGGACCGGATCCTACGAGCAGTACTTC
size: -; J: TRBJ2-7; D: TRBD1; V: TRBV6-1; CDR3: CASLNDRVPYEQYF; DNA: TGTGCCAGCTTGAACGACAGGGTTCCCTACGAGCAGTACTTC